The clone carrying this TCR beta chain was counted a few times. Germline V gives CDR1 SEHNR, CDR2 FQNEAQ (reference sequence). V gave up 5 bases and J gave up 0 bases, with 14 bases separating them. This CDR3 is built from 16 residues. These data are taken from a study of tumor-infiltrating lymphocytes in localized non-small cell lung cancer. Clones were read by immunoSEQ multiplex PCR, and TCRdb kept only the in-frame ones, dropping some. The sample carries 8,500 to 9,500 clones, about 71% recorded once. The sample taken for sequencing was uninvolved lung tissue not adjacent to the tumor. The chain uses TRBV7-9 and TRBJ2-1; D is unclear. The receptor's source is a human donor with non-small cell lung cancer. The CDR3 spells CASSRTMGSSYNEQFF. Here the CDR3 DNA reads TGTGCCAGCAGCCGCACGATGGGGTCCTCCTACAATGAGCAGTTCTTC.